The T cell receptor (beta chain) under discussion was sequenced for a study of T cells expressing NK-cell markers. Study information: Repertoires of TCR beta were obtained from T cells sorted as CD3+CD56+NKG2C+, CD3+CD56+NKG2C- and CD3+CD56-NKG2C+. Seven HCMV-seropositive donors and one seronegative donor made up the eight sequenced donors.

About this clonotype: The antigen is not known.

General study results and limits: Where several donors were concerned, these clonotypes also led the CD3+CD56-NKG2C+ fraction.

CDR3 size: 14 residues. Germline CDR1 is SGDLS and CDR2 is YYNGEE. Each CDR3 protein gets one entry in TCRdb, which reprocessed the 5' RACE reads and gives no DNA. The listing contains about 160,000 distinct CDR3 sequences. The TCR was taken from a man aged 18-75 years in good health. Sequenced input: blood T cells: a sorted CD56 or NKG2C T cell subset, CD4+ or CD8+ T cells, or bulk PBMC T cells (not recorded which). The genes are TRBV9 and TRBJ2-3; absent DNA, TCRdb's TRBD1 call cannot be checked. The CDR3 is CASSEAGGLDTQYF.